This T cell receptor beta chain was profiled in a study of T cell responses to AZD1222 COVID-19 vaccine. Losses at the gene ends were 3 bases for V and 7 bases for J; bases not matched to a gene: 4. The germline CDR1 and CDR2 sequences are SGDLS and YYNGEE. This CDR3 spans 13 amino acids. Details on this clone: Its antigen remains unidentified.

Assay: immunoSEQ multiplex PCR; the TCRdb copy retains only in-frame clones and omits some. The sample has 180,000 or so clones; 92% are singletons. Study observations and caveats: Just a handful of AZD1222 recipients were seropositive at baseline. It was only after the peak T cell response that any repertoires were sampled. The reported proportion of spike-specific TCRs targeting unmutated variant regions was nearly half.

This TCR was sampled from an adult who received the AZD1222 COVID-19 vaccine. The material was peripheral blood, obtained 28 days after the second AZD1222 dose. The V gene is TRBV9, the J gene TRBJ2-1, with 7 bases lining up with TRBD1. In nucleotides, the CDR3 is TGTGCCAGCAGCGGGCACAGGGGAAATGAGCAGTTCTTC. Protein product: CASSGHRGNEQFF.